This T cell receptor (beta chain) stems from a study of T cells after yellow fever vaccination (dated by TCRdb to the late 2010s). For context, the study as a whole: The SMART-Seq v4 Ultra Low Input RNA kit was used to prepare libraries from fractions with low cell numbers. Bulk TCR alpha and beta repertoires were sequenced longitudinally to track T-cell clones before and after primary and booster YFV17D yellow fever vaccination. Two healthy male donors, one aged 18 to 30 and one aged 30 to 40 years, made up the cohort. Blood samples were taken at several timepoints before and after primary and secondary immunization, and bulk PBMC replicates and cell subsets were isolated.

Broader findings and caveats from the paper: A small share of clonotypes was detected in both CD4 and CD8 compartments, with the overlap likely arising from convergent recombination. Because only two donors were included in the study, the extent to which the findings can be generalized is limited. Computational filtering was required because FACS-sorted repertoires could contain abundant contaminating clonotypes from the bulk population. Most clones expanded after primary vaccination were re-detected after the booster (96% of CD4 and 88% of CD8), suggesting broad memory maintenance. Compared with the primary T-cell response, the secondary T-cell response was faster but weaker, reaching its peak on day 5 rather than on day 15.

The meaning of the sample's treatment or condition label: live attenuated yellow fever vaccine strain. At each blood-draw timepoint, two biological replicates of bulk PBMCs were collected. A standard Ficoll-Paque protocol was used to isolate PBMCs from peripheral blood. RNA was extracted with TriZol from bulk PBMCs, CD4 and CD8 fractions, and dextramer-positive and dextramer-negative fractions. The germline V gene encodes CDR1 LGHNA and CDR2 YNFKEQ. V lost 1 base and J lost 9 bases, and the count of bases not matched to a germline gene is 19. From the cysteine through the phenylalanine, the CDR3 covers 19 amino acids. The sequence is cut down to CDR3 DNA, 57 bases in frame from base 1. In this sample, this clonotype turned up many times. There is no known antigen for this receptor. No base qualities exist here, and no much larger clone lies one base off it. Data came from an Illumina NovaSeq 6000. TCR cDNA was synthesized by 5'RACE template switching, through which a universal primer site and unique molecular identifiers were introduced. cDNA synthesis was primed from both the TCR alpha and TCR beta constant segments. Library amplification involved two PCR steps, and the second step added sample barcodes and sequencing adapters. Libraries were sequenced on Illumina HiSeq 2500 (2x100 bp) or NovaSeq (2x150 bp). In the source study's methods: Reads were demultiplexed and collapsed into UMI consensus sequences with MIGEC, and V(D)J alignment was performed with MiXCR. Using edgeR on replicate PBMC samples, clonotypes were called vaccine-responding if FDR was below 0.01 and the log2 fold change was above 5 up to day 15. CD4 or CD8 identity was assigned to each bulk clonotype according to whether the clonotype was present at higher abundance in the sequenced CD4 repertoire or the sequenced CD8 repertoire. The raw public reads went through TCRdb reprocessing: fastp at Q25, MiXCR clone calling, in-frame beta chains kept. Rows with a matching CDR3 protein are joined into one entry that keeps the most common DNA and genes. The V and J calls come from TCRdb's annotation, not from the publication. Present in this sample are 250,000 to 400,000 distinct CDR3 sequences, around 4.3% of which were seen just once. The ten largest clones take up approximately 19% of the sample.

The source is a man in his late teens or twenties who received the YFV17D yellow fever vaccine. The starting material was PBMCs, obtained 15 days after the yellow fever booster vaccination. This chain is built from TRBV4-2 and TRBJ2-3, with 10 bases matching TRBD1. The CDR3 here reads CASSQVRVGTGALLPTQYF. In nucleotides, the sequence is TGTGCCAGCAGCCAAGTTCGAGTCGGGACAGGGGCCCTACTACCAACGCAGTATTTT.